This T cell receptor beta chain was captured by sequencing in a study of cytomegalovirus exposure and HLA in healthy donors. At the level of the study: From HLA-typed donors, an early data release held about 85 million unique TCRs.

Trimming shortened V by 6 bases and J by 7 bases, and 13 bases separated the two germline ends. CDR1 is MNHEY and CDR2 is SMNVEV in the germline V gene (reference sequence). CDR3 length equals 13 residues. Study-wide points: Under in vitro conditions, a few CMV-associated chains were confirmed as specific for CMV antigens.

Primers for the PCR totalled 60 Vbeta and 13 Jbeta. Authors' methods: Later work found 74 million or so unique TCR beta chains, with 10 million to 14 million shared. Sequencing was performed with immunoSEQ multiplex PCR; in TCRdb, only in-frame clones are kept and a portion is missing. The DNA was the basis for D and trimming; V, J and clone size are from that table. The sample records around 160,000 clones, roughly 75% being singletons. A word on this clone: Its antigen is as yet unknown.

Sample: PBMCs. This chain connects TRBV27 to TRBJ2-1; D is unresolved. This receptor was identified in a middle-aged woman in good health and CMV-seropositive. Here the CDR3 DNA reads TGTGCCAGCAGGATTAATTTTCGGAATGAGCAGTTCTTC. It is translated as CASRINFRNEQFF.